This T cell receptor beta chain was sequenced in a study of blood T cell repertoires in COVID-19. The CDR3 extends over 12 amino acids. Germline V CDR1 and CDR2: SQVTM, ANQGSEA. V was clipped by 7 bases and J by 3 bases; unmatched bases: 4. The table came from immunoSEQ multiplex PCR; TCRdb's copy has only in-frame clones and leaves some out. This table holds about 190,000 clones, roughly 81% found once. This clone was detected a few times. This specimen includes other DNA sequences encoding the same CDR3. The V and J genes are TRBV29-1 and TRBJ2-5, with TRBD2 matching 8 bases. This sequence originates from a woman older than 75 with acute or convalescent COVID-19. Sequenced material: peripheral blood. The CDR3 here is CSGSGGEETQYF. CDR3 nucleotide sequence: TGCAGCGGTTCGGGGGGGGAAGAGACCCAGTACTTC.